Each of the 17 T cell receptor beta chains below was sequenced from the same sample in a study of shared clonotypes between healthy human individuals (dated by TCRdb to 2019 to 2021). The library came from the immunoSEQ multiplex PCR assay. The table comes from immuneACCESS by way of TCRdb, which keeps in-frame sequences with V and J called. Part of the clones is missing from these tables; in studies checked, under half for an unresolved V gene and the rest for unknown reasons. This sample gives about 2,500,000 clones in total; approximately 92% of them show up just once. The top ten constitute over 0.12% of the sample. The material sequenced was naive CD4+ T cells sorted from blood. Sample cell subset or site, as interpreted from the label and publication: CD45RA+ positively selected. The receptors derive from a man younger than 35 in good health.

The V call is TRBV11-3, the J call TRBJ2-1; D is ambiguous. CDR1 SGHNT and CDR2 YENEEA come from the germline V gene. V was shortened by 1 base and J by 0 bases, with 13 bases between the two germline ends. This CDR3 has 17 residues. CDR3 sequence: CASSLGVSLSSYNEQFF. The CDR3 DNA sequence: TGTGCCAGCAGCTTAGGAGTCTCCCTGAGCTCCTACAATGAGCAGTTCTTC.

V usage is TRBV5-6 and J usage is TRBJ2-2; D might be TRBD2 (6 bases). V was shortened by 0 bases and J by 1 base, with 10 bases between the two germline ends. The CDR3 runs to 16 residues. Germline V CDR1 and CDR2: SGHDT, YYEEEE. The CDR3: CASSLAERVNTGELFF. The CDR3 nucleotides read TGTGCCAGCAGCTTGGCCGAGCGGGTGAACACCGGGGAGCTGTTTTTT. The full variable domain, in which reference TRBV5-6 and TRBJ2-2 provide the parts outside the CDR3, is DAGVTQSPTHLIKTRGQQVTLRCSPKSGHDTVSWYQQALGQGPQFIFQYYEEEERQRGNFPDRFSGHQFPNYSSELNVNALLLGDSALYLCASSLAERVNTGELFFGEGSRLTVL.

This rearrangement joins TRBV18 to TRBJ2-1, with 8 nucleotides matching TRBD2. The CDR3 totals 16 residues. Germline V gives CDR1 KGHSH, CDR2 LQKENI. The V segment lost 0 bases and the J segment 2 bases; nucleotides outside the gene matches: 3. CDR3 bases: TGTGCCAGCTCACCACCCGCGCGGGGGGCCTACAATGAGCAGTTCTTC. It is translated as CASSPPARGAYNEQFF.

The chain carries TRBV11-3 and TRBJ2-2, with a possible D match to TRBD2 (6 bases). CDR1 is SGHNT, CDR2 YENEEA, per germline. The CDR3 has 14 amino acids. The V end lost 4 bases, the J end lost 5 bases, and 11 bases lay between the germline ends. The CDR3 coding sequence is TGTGCCAGCAGCTCGGTTGGAGGGACCGGGGAGCTGTTTTTT. This gives the protein CASSSVGGTGELFF.

The J gene is TRBJ2-7, the V gene TRBV6-6, with 10 bases identical to TRBD2. The CDR3 runs 15 residues. Per the germline V gene, CDR1 is MNHNY and CDR2 is SVGAGI (reference sequence). J lost 2 bases, V lost 2 bases, and 3 bases had no gene match. CDR3 region: CASSYASGRTYEQYF. For the CDR3, the DNA is TGTGCCAGCAGTTACGCTAGCGGGAGAACCTACGAGCAGTACTTC.

The chain has TRBV5-6 and TRBJ2-7; TRBD1 agrees at 8 bases. Per germline, CDR1 SGHDT and CDR2 YYEEEE. Trimming removed 8 bases from V and 0 bases from J; junction bases left unmatched: 7. The CDR3 has 14 amino acids. CDR3 sequence (DNA): TGTGCCAGTATCGGACAGGGCAGCTCCTACGAGCAGTACTTC. It specifies CASIGQGSSYEQYF. Drawing the rest from reference TRBV5-6 and TRBJ2-7, the complete variable domain is DAGVTQSPTHLIKTRGQQVTLRCSPKSGHDTVSWYQQALGQGPQFIFQYYEEEERQRGNFPDRFSGHQFPNYSSELNVNALLLGDSALYLCASIGQGSSYEQYFGPGTRLTVT.

The CDR3 DNA sequence: TGTGCCAGCTCATCCACAGGGACAGTCTATAATTCACCCCTCCACTTT. Translated: CASSSTGTVYNSPLHF. The chain uses TRBV18 and TRBJ1-6; TRBD1 aligns across 7 bases. The CDR3 has 16 amino acids. J was trimmed by 3 bases and V by 5 bases; bases with no gene match: 7. Germline V gene lookup returns CDR1 KGHSH and CDR2 LQKENI.

The V and J genes are TRBV5-4 and TRBJ1-6; 10 nucleotides align to TRBD1. There are 14 residues in the CDR3. V shed 5 bases, J shed 9 bases, and the junction held 5 bases outside the gene matches. CDR1 SGHNT and CDR2 YYREEE come from the germline V gene (reference sequence). The chain's CDR3 is CASSRGTGVSPLHF. CDR3 nucleotide sequence: TGTGCCAGCAGTAGGGGGACAGGGGTTTCACCCCTCCACTTT.

A remark on this clone: Distinct nucleotide sequences in the sample also encode this CDR3. The genes are TRBV9 and TRBJ2-3, with 10 bases matching TRBD2. V dropped 5 bases and J dropped 1; count of bases not matched to a gene: 1. Per germline, CDR1 SGDLS and CDR2 YYNGEE. This CDR3 comprises 14 residues. This CDR3 is CASSLAGGTDTQYF. CDR3 in DNA: TGTGCCAGCAGTCTAGCGGGAGGCACAGATACGCAGTATTTT. The full variable domain, with the rest looked up from reference TRBV9 and TRBJ2-3, is DSGVTQTPKHLITATGQRVTLRCSPRSGDLSVYWYQQSLDQGLQFLIQYYNGEERAKGNILERFSAQQFPDLHSELNLSSLELGDSALYFCASSLAGGTDTQYFGPGTRLTVL.

This rearrangement joins TRBV5-8 to TRBJ2-6, with unresolved D. Trimming pared 5 bases from V and 4 bases from J, leaving 13 bases between. Germline CDR1 SGHTS, CDR2 YDEGEE. The CDR3 has 15 amino acids. CDR3 bases: TGTGCCAGCAGATCGGACGTCATGGGGGCCAACGTCCTGACTTTC. Encoded protein: CASRSDVMGANVLTF.

The chain recombines TRBV5-1 with TRBJ2-3; possibly TRBD1 for D (6 bases). The CDR3 loop spans 14 amino acids. Per germline, CDR1 SGHRS and CDR2 YFSETQ. Trimming took off 6 bases at V and 4 bases at J, with 15 bases between the two ends. The CDR3 DNA sequence: TGCGCCAGCACCGGACAGACCCCTCCAGATACGCAGTATTTT. It codes for CASTGQTPPDTQYF.

This chain joins TRBV5-1 and TRBJ1-3, with D uncertain. The V end was cut by 0 bases, the J end by 0 bases, with 10 bases between. The CDR3 spans 16 residues. CDR1 is SGHRS and CDR2 is YFSETQ in the germline V gene. CDR3 loop: CASSLVGTSSGNTIYF. CDR3 in DNA: TGCGCCAGCAGCTTGGTAGGCACATCCTCTGGAAACACCATATATTTT.

The rearrangement joins TRBV28 to TRBJ1-2; D possibly corresponds to TRBD1 (5 bases). Germline assignment: CDR1 MDHEN and CDR2 SYDVKM. This CDR3 has 15 amino acids. Trimming removed 4 bases from V and 3 bases from J, with 15 bases in between. CDR3: CASSSTAGNYYGYTF. The CDR3 DNA sequence: TGTGCCAGCAGTTCCACCGCAGGGAACTACTATGGCTACACCTTC.

This rearrangement joins TRBV7-2 to TRBJ2-2, with D maybe TRBD2 (5 bases). CDR1 SGHTA and CDR2 FQGNSA come from the germline V gene. Trimming left V 1 base short and J 0 bases short, with 12 bases between. The CDR3 covers 17 residues. The DNA of the CDR3 is TGTGCCAGCAGCTTAGTGAGCGGACGTTCGAACACCGGGGAGCTGTTTTTT. It encodes CASSLVSGRSNTGELFF.

This chain connects TRBV25-1 to TRBJ1-2; TRBD1 is a possible D gene (6 bases). The CDR3 runs to 13 residues. Trimming removed 2 bases at V and 8 bases at J, with 12 bases between. CDR1 is MGHDK and CDR2 is SYGVNS in the germline V gene. CDR3 loop: CASSETPGVGYTF. Here the CDR3 DNA reads TGTGCCAGCAGTGAAACTCCAGGGGTCGGCTACACCTTC.

V usage is TRBV9 and J usage is TRBJ2-1; 11 positions agree with TRBD2. Losses at the gene ends were 3 bases for V and 8 bases for J; bases not matched to a gene: 13. Germline V gives CDR1 SGDLS, CDR2 YYNGEE. This CDR3 has 17 amino acids. This CDR3 is CASSAPLTSGNPHEQFF. The CDR3 region has the DNA TGTGCCAGCAGCGCGCCCCTGACTAGCGGGAACCCCCATGAGCAGTTCTTC.

The gene calls are TRBV15 and TRBJ1-1, with TRBD1 identical over 8 bases. Trimming at V came to 1 base and at J to 0 bases, leaving 1 base not matched to a gene. This CDR3 is built from 15 residues. The germline gives CDR1 LNHNV, CDR2 YYDKDF (reference sequence). CDR3 DNA: TGTGCCACCAGCAGAGGGACAGGGATGAACACTGAAGCTTTCTTT. This encodes CATSRGTGMNTEAFF.